The 26 T cell receptor beta chains given below trace back to one sample, sequenced in a study of post-analysis software for immune sequencing data. TCR beta cDNA libraries included unique molecular identifiers. TCRdb re-called the PCR reads with MiXCR, one entry per CDR3 protein. The sample consists of approximately 440,000 distinct CDR3 sequences, 45% of them appearing once. For these receptors, no antigen is known. Study outcomes and limitations: Among 5 or 6 TRBV segments more frequent in patients than controls were TRBV5-6, TRBV5-1 and TRBV20-1.

The sequencing sample was made of blood. Source of these receptors: a girl between 10 and 17 years old with multiple sclerosis.

The chain links TRBV27 to TRBJ2-3, with TRBD2 matching over 9 bases. The CDR3 is 21 residues long. Per germline, CDR1 MNHEY and CDR2 SMNVEV (reference sequence). After removal of 7 bases from V and 2 bases from J, the junction contained 25 bases not matched to a gene. The CDR3 DNA follows: TGTGCCAGCACAGTGGCTAGCGGGAAAGGGACATGGGAGCCCACCACAGATACGCAGTATTTT. Its protein is CASTVASGKGTWEPTTDTQYF.

Only a few counts were recorded for this clonotype. This chain links TRBV5-1 with TRBJ2-5; D is possibly TRBD1 or TRBD2 (6 bases each). The V end was cut by 0 bases, the J end by 1 base, with 13 bases between. This CDR3 is built from 16 residues. Per germline, CDR1 SGHRS and CDR2 YFSETQ. This CDR3 reads CASSLEGGEGQETQYF. Here the CDR3 DNA reads TGCGCCAGCAGCTTGGAGGGGGGAGAAGGCCAAGAGACCCAGTACTTC.

The rearrangement links TRBV6-2 or TRBV6-3 to TRBJ2-7; 9 bases map to TRBD2. V shed 2 bases and J 4 bases; nucleotides not matched to a gene: 6. CDR1 MNHEY and CDR2 SVGEGT come from the germline V gene. CDR3 length: 15 residues. The CDR3 here is CASSYIAGDRYEQYF. As DNA, the CDR3 is TGTGCCAGCAGTTACATAGCGGGAGACCGTTACGAGCAGTACTTC.

This clonotype was counted only a few times. The J gene is TRBJ2-1, the V gene TRBV20-1, with a tentative D call TRBD1 (6 bases). Germline V lookup: CDR1 DFQATT, CDR2 SNEGSKA (reference sequence). Trimming stripped 3 bases from V and 9 bases from J, with 18 bases between. This CDR3 contains 14 residues. DNA for the CDR3: TGCAGTGCTAGCGGGGCTGGGGGCCTGGGTGAGCAGTTCTTC. Its translation: CSASGAGGLGEQFF.

This clonotype was recorded a few times. The chain joins TRBV4-2 to TRBJ2-5, with 8 bases fitting TRBD2. Germline V CDR1 and CDR2: LGHNA, YNFKEQ. Trimming took 1 base from V and 5 from J; bases not matched to a gene: 6. The CDR3 is 15 residues long. Here the CDR3 reads CASSQVPSGLETQYF. CDR3 nucleotide sequence: TGTGCCAGCAGCCAAGTTCCTAGCGGGCTGGAGACCCAGTACTTC.

This chain uses TRBV29-1 with TRBJ2-7; the match to TRBD2 covers 11 bases. Germline V gives CDR1 SQVTM, CDR2 ANQGSEA. The CDR3 runs to 15 residues. Trimming took 6 bases from V and 2 from J; bases not matched to a gene: 9. The CDR3 reads CSVKTLAGGPYEQYF. The CDR3, as DNA: TGCAGCGTGAAGACCTTAGCGGGAGGGCCCTACGAGCAGTACTTC.

The chain links TRBV18 to TRBJ1-2; D is possibly TRBD1 (6 bases). The germline CDR1 and CDR2 sequences are KGHSH and LQKENI. The CDR3 is 14 residues long. The V end lost 3 bases, the J end lost 5 bases, and 13 bases lay between the germline ends. The CDR3 is CASSPGGRGYGYTF. The CDR3 nucleotides are TGTGCCAGCTCACCGGGGGGCCGAGGTTATGGCTACACCTTC.

This clonotype has just one count. The chain is built from TRBV4-3 and TRBJ2-1; tentatively, D is TRBD2 (5 bases). The germline V and J ends were trimmed by 0 bases and 4 bases, with 10 bases remaining between them. The CDR3 contains 15 residues. Per the germline V gene, CDR1 is LGHNA and CDR2 is YSLEER. CDR3 nucleotide sequence: TGCGCCAGCAGCCAAGACCCCGGACTGTACAATGAGCAGTTCTTC. Translation gives CASSQDPGLYNEQFF.

The J gene is TRBJ1-2, the V gene TRBV5-1; perhaps TRBD1 as D (6 bases). CDR1 is SGHRS and CDR2 is YFSETQ in the germline V gene. CDR3 size: 14 residues. Between the trimmed V and J ends, which lost 0 bases and 7 bases, there was a span of 13 bases. The CDR3 DNA is TGCGCCAGCAGCTTGGCCCCCCCCAGGGGTGGCTACACCTTC. This sequence encodes CASSLAPPRGGYTF.

The chain has TRBV28 and TRBJ1-2; TRBD1 aligns across 9 bases. This CDR3 contains 14 residues. CDR1 and CDR2 (germline): MDHEN, SYDVKM. Trimming took 5 bases from V and 6 from J; bases not matched to a gene: 7. For the CDR3, the DNA is TGTGCCAGCAGTCCGACAGGGGGACTCGATGGCTACACCTTC. Its protein is CASSPTGGLDGYTF.

The chain is built from TRBV5-1 and TRBJ1-2; D not certain. Trimming took 4 bases from V and 4 from J, leaving 11 bases between them. The CDR3 spans 13 residues. CDR1 and CDR2 from the germline V gene are SGHRS and YFSETQ. The CDR3 sequence is CASSPDGLYGYTF. The CDR3 DNA follows: TGCGCCAGCAGCCCAGACGGGCTCTATGGCTACACCTTC.

As regards this clonotype: Germline and junction disagree at one end, which may indicate a read error. The chain uses TRBV12-3 or TRBV12-4 and TRBJ2-5; weak D call: TRBD1 (6 bases). The CDR3 spans 17 residues. The CDR3 DNA sequence: TGCGCCAGCAGCTCTACCACTCGACAGGAACCCCAAGAGACCCAGTACTTC. Its protein is CASSSTTRQEPQETQYF.

This clonotype was seen a few times. V gene TRBV20-1 combines with J gene TRBJ2-3; D uncertain. The germline gives CDR1 DFQATT, CDR2 SNEGSKA (reference sequence). This CDR3 has 15 amino acids. With 5 bases removed from V and 2 bases from J, the gap between germline ends came to 17 bases. The CDR3 nucleotides read TGCAGTGCTTCCACACGGGCTACGGACACAGATACGCAGTATTTT. It specifies CSASTRATDTDTQYF.

This clonotype was observed a single time. The rearrangement joins TRBV27 to TRBJ1-5; D is ambiguous. V was shortened by 5 bases and J by 8 bases, with 13 bases between the two germline ends. Looked up from germline, CDR1 is MNHEY and CDR2 is SMNVEV (reference sequence). The CDR3 runs 13 residues. Written as DNA, the CDR3 is TGTGCCAGCAGTCTTCAGATGTTGGAGCCCCAGCATTTT. This encodes CASSLQMLEPQHF.

The V gene is TRBV11-2, the J gene TRBJ1-1; TRBD1 aligns across 7 bases. CDR3 length: 16 amino acids. After removal of 5 bases from V and 4 bases from J, the junction contained 13 bases not matched to a gene. Germline CDR1 reads SGHAT; CDR2 reads FQNNGV. The CDR3 sequence: CASSPRIGGDGTEAFF. The CDR3 DNA follows: TGTGCCAGCAGCCCGCGGATAGGGGGCGACGGCACTGAAGCTTTCTTT.

The J gene is TRBJ1-1, the V gene TRBV28; 8 bases align to TRBD1. Germline assignment: CDR1 MDHEN and CDR2 SYDVKM. The CDR3 contains 14 residues. V lost 6 bases to trimming and J lost 4 bases; unmatched junction nucleotides: 7. The CDR3 here is CASSRKTGATEAFF. As DNA, the CDR3 is TGTGCCAGCAGCCGTAAGACAGGGGCCACTGAAGCTTTCTTT. The full variable domain, its missing parts supplied by reference TRBV28 and TRBJ1-1, is DVKVTQSSRYLVKRTGEKVFLECVQDMDHENMFWYRQDPGLGLRLIYFSYDVKMKEKGDIPEGYSVSREKKERFSLILESASTNQTSMYLCASSRKTGATEAFFGQGTRLTVV.

For this clonotype: A junction boundary mismatches the germline segment, possibly from a read error. V is TRBV20-1 and J is TRBJ2-1; 8 bases fit TRBD2. The CDR3 sequence is 16 residues long. Germline V gene data show CDR1 as DFQATT and CDR2 as SNEGSKA (reference sequence). The CDR3 DNA reads as TGCAGTGCTAGAGAGTTAGCGGGGCGCTCCTACAACGAGCAGTTCTTC. Translating it yields CSARELAGRSYNEQFF.

The chain combines TRBV28 with TRBJ2-7; the match to TRBD2 covers 7 bases. Germline V gene sequence: CDR1 MDHEN, CDR2 SYDVKM. This CDR3 is 15 amino acids long. After removal of 4 bases from V and 0 bases from J, the junction contained 6 bases not matched to a gene. This CDR3 reads CASSSKSGTSYEQYF. The DNA for the CDR3 is TGTGCCAGCAGTTCCAAAAGCGGGACCTCCTACGAGCAGTACTTC.

The rearrangement links TRBV12-3 or TRBV12-4 to TRBJ2-1; 8 bases match TRBD1. J gave up 6 bases and V 7 bases, and 11 bases lay outside the gene matches. This CDR3 contains 15 residues. CDR3 protein: CASTPLQGGINEQFF. In nucleotides, the CDR3 is TGTGCCAGCACCCCGCTACAGGGGGGCATCAATGAGCAGTTCTTC.

Comments on this clonotype: A junction boundary mismatches the germline segment, possibly from a read error. The V and J genes are TRBV20-1 and TRBJ1-1, with D possibly being TRBD1 (5 bases). The CDR3 length is 14 residues. The germline V gene encodes CDR1 DFQATT and CDR2 SNEGSKA (reference sequence). The CDR3 loop is CSARVPGRNAEAFF. CDR3 coding DNA: TGCAGTGCTAGGGTCCCAGGGAGGAACGCTGAAGCTTTCTTT.

In this sample, this clonotype turned up many times. V and J are TRBV13 and TRBJ1-2; TRBD1 is a possible D gene (6 bases). Trimming removed 7 bases from V and 0 bases from J, with 15 bases in between. This CDR3 comprises 15 residues. Germline V gene lookup returns CDR1 PRHDT and CDR2 FYEKMQ (reference sequence). The CDR3 nucleotides read TGTGCCAGCACGGTCTGGGGGCATGCTAACTATGGCTACACCTTC. Encoded protein: CASTVWGHANYGYTF.

In this sample, this clonotype turned up a few times. The V call is TRBV20-1, the J call TRBJ1-2; 10 bases match TRBD1. Trimming took 1 base from V and 7 from J; bases not matched to a gene: 3. The germline CDR1 and CDR2 sequences are DFQATT and SNEGSKA (reference sequence). The CDR3 has 13 amino acids. The CDR3 region is CSARGGDRGGYTF. The CDR3 nucleotides are TGCAGTGCTAGAGGTGGGGACAGGGGTGGCTACACCTTC.

The chain recombines TRBV5-1 with TRBJ2-4; 11 bases agree with TRBD2. The end of the DNA aligns better with TRBJ2-7, so the J call may be wrong. This CDR3 region has 16 residues. Germline CDR1 reads SGHRS; CDR2 reads YFSETQ. The CDR3 loop reads CASSPRTSGRSYEQYF. The CDR3 region has the DNA TGCGCCAGCAGCCCAAGGACTAGCGGGCGCTCCTACGAGCAGTACTTC.

The rearrangement uses TRBV30 and TRBJ2-3; the match to TRBD2 covers 10 bases. The germline gives CDR1 GTSNPN, CDR2 SVGIG (reference sequence). The CDR3 is 14 residues long. Trimming took 0 bases from V and 4 from J; bases not matched to a gene: 1. DNA of the CDR3: TGTGCCTGGAGTGTGAGCGGGAGGGCAGATACGCAGTATTTT. Translated: CAWSVSGRADTQYF.

A few counts support this clonotype. V usage is TRBV27 and J usage is TRBJ2-7; D unclear. The germline V gene encodes CDR1 MNHEY and CDR2 SMNVEV (reference sequence). V lost 7 bases and J lost 2, with 15 bases in between. The CDR3 is 14 residues long. The CDR3 loop reads CASIPDGRPYEQYF. DNA for the CDR3: TGTGCCAGCATTCCGGACGGAAGACCCTACGAGCAGTACTTC.

Only a few counts were recorded for this clonotype. V and J are TRBV7-9 and TRBJ1-2, with D possibly being TRBD1 (6 bases). CDR1 and CDR2 (germline): SEHNR, FQNEAQ (reference sequence). V lost 5 bases, J lost 8 bases, and 24 bases lay in between. The CDR3 length is 16 residues. The DNA for the CDR3 is TGTGCCAGCAGCGCTAGCCGCGGGGGCAGCTTGGGCGGCTACACCTTC. Translated: CASSASRGGSLGGYTF.